These T cell receptor beta chains were read from a single sample in a study of human T cells and chemical hapten exposure. TCRdb reprocessed the RACE reads via MiXCR and lists one record per CDR3 protein. The repertoire has 70,000 to 80,000 distinct CDR3 sequences, around a third of them found once; the top ten carry over 7.5%. The material sequenced was whole blood, taken in connection with sensitization to the hapten diphenylcyclopropenone (DPC). These receptors were taken from a man aged 35 to 55 with alopecia areata. Some clones in this sample may be carry-over from other donors' samples. The CDR3 runs from the conserved cysteine through the conserved F or W. Size is stated for part of the rows, as once, few or many counts, or as a class when the clone is expanded.

CDR3 protein: CASSQGQGASYEQYF; clone size: few; V gene: TRBV11-3
CDR3 protein: CASTSGGVGANVLTF; clone size: .; V gene: TRBV28
CDR3 protein: CASSQDWLTGVNEQYF; clone size: .; V gene: TRBV4-1
CDR3 protein: CASSLPTSGSSDTQYF; clone size: many; V gene: TRBV11-2
CDR3 protein: CASKGTGATQYF; clone size: .; V gene: TRBV21-1
CDR3 protein: CASSQYITSGHLGKLFF; clone size: few; V gene: TRBV16
CDR3 protein: CASSWTGRSSYEQYF; clone size: .; V gene: TRBV27
CDR3 protein: CASSQSTPYGYTF; clone size: .; V gene: TRBV28
CDR3 protein: CASSETGTANYGYTF; clone size: .; V gene: TRBV2
CDR3 protein: CASSLRQGMNTEAFF; clone size: .; V gene: TRBV5-1
CDR3 protein: CASSYLGGAETQYF; clone size: few; V gene: TRBV6-2/TRBV6-3
CDR3 protein: CSASRQGIETQYF; clone size: .; V gene: TRBV20-1
CDR3 protein: CASSFTPTGRTEAFF; clone size: few; V gene: TRBV7-2
CDR3 protein: CASSLARGNTIYF; clone size: few; V gene: TRBV11-3
CDR3 protein: CASSTGTGFTDTQYF; clone size: .; V gene: TRBV11-3
CDR3 protein: CASRGGLAKNIQYF; clone size: few; V gene: TRBV2
CDR3 protein: CASSKATSGILLYEQFF; clone size: once; V gene: TRBV21-1
CDR3 protein: CASSLESGEHYEQYF; clone size: .; V gene: TRBV5-1
CDR3 protein: CASSLRAYYGYTF; clone size: few; V gene: TRBV28
CDR3 protein: CATSSAGTGGREQYF; clone size: few; V gene: TRBV15
CDR3 protein: CASIHARGNQPQHF; clone size: few; V gene: TRBV6-1
CDR3 protein: CSAKGGGNSPLHF; clone size: few; V gene: TRBV20-1
CDR3 protein: CASSQEGLSRYF; clone size: .; V gene: TRBV3-1
CDR3 protein: CASSLAIVAVITDTQYF; clone size: few; V gene: TRBV7-2
CDR3 protein: CASSSRGLDTEAFF; clone size: .; V gene: TRBV5-5
CDR3 protein: CATRGIHEQYF; clone size: .; V gene: TRBV15